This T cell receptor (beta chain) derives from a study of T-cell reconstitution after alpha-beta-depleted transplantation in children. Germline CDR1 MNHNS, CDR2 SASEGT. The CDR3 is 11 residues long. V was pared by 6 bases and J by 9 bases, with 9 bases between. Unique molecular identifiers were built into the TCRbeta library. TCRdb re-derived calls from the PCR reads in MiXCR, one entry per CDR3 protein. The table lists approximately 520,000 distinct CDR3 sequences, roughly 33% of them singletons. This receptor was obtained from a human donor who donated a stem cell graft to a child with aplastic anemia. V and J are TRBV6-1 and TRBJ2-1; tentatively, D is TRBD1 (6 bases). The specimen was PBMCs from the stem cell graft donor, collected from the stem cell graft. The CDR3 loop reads CASRTGREQFF. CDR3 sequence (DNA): TGTGCCAGCAGGACAGGACGTGAGCAGTTCTTC.